This T cell receptor (beta chain) came from a study of human T cells and chemical hapten exposure. About the study: An area of 2 cm by approximately 2 cm on upper inner arm skin received 2% DPC for sensitization. Once 0.01% DPC had been applied to the upper back by patch test, readings were taken at 6 days.

TCRdb fed the RACE reads into MiXCR, producing one record per CDR3 protein. The sample lists more than 85,000 distinct CDR3 sequences, approximately 36% seen once, with around 2.7% in the top ten. V was pared by 0 bases and J by 0 bases, with 10 bases between. Per the germline V gene, CDR1 is SGDLS and CDR2 is YYNGEE. The CDR3 is 16 amino acids. The time point: patch test 3, about 24 weeks after DPC sensitization. The treatment denotes: therapeutic diphenylcyclopropenone sensitization with weekly scalp DPC. The receptor comes from a man aged 35 to 55 with alopecia areata. Some clones in this sample may be carry-over from other donors' samples. The chain is built from TRBV9 and TRBJ1-3; D unresolved. Material: whole blood, obtained in connection with sensitization to the hapten diphenylcyclopropenone (DPC). CDR3 coding DNA: TGTGCCAGCAGCGTAGAAACATCCAACTCTGGAAACACCATATATTTT. This translates into CASSVETSNSGNTIYF.